The rows below give T cell receptor beta chains drawn from one sample of a study of blood T cell repertoires in COVID-19. Sequencing was performed with immunoSEQ multiplex PCR; in TCRdb, only in-frame clones are kept and a portion is missing. Here the sample spans more than 200,000 clones, 88% being singletons. Sequencing was carried out using peripheral blood. The source is a man between 65 and 79 years old with acute or convalescent COVID-19. Each CDR3 is given with its conserved first and last residue. D genes are given only for firm matches. Size is stated for part of the rows, as once, few or many counts, or as a class when the clone is expanded.

j_gene: TRBJ2-2; v_gene: TRBV27; abundance: -; d_gene: -; CDR3nt: TGTGCCAGCACACTCCTACCCGGGACTAACACCGGGGAGCTGTTTTTT; CDR3aa: CASTLLPGTNTGELFF
j_gene: TRBJ2-3; v_gene: TRBV11-2; abundance: -; d_gene: TRBD2; CDR3nt: TGTGCCAGCAGCTTAGGGAGCGGGAGGAGCACAGATACGCAGTATTTT; CDR3aa: CASSLGSGRSTDTQYF
j_gene: TRBJ1-5; v_gene: TRBV18; abundance: -; d_gene: TRBD1; CDR3nt: TGTGCCAGCTCCCCCGGGACAGGGAGCATCTGGCCCCAGCATTTT; CDR3aa: CASSPGTGSIWPQHF
j_gene: TRBJ1-3; v_gene: TRBV19; abundance: once; d_gene: -; CDR3nt: TGTGCCAGTAGTAGGGACATAGACTCTGGAAACACCATATATTTT; CDR3aa: CASSRDIDSGNTIYF
j_gene: TRBJ1-2; v_gene: TRBV5-6; abundance: -; d_gene: -; CDR3nt: TGTGCCAGCAGCTTGGGATCAGCCGGGGGCTACACCTTC; CDR3aa: CASSLGSAGGYTF
j_gene: TRBJ1-2; v_gene: TRBV6-6; abundance: -; d_gene: TRBD1; CDR3nt: TGTGCCAGCAGTTACACCACAGGGGACTATGGCTACACCTTC; CDR3aa: CASSYTTGDYGYTF
j_gene: TRBJ1-1; v_gene: TRBV6-1; abundance: -; d_gene: -; CDR3nt: TGTGCCAGCAGTGAGAGGGGAGGGGGAGGCACTGAAGCTTTCTTT; CDR3aa: CASSERGGGGTEAFF
j_gene: TRBJ2-3; v_gene: TRBV7-2; abundance: -; d_gene: -; CDR3nt: TGTGCCAGCAGCCTAGTAGGTGGAGAATATAGCACAGATACGCAGTATTTT; CDR3aa: CASSLVGGEYSTDTQYF
j_gene: TRBJ1-5; v_gene: TRBV5-1; abundance: -; d_gene: TRBD1; CDR3nt: TGCGCCAGCAGCTTAGGGGACAGTTCTAATCAGCCCCAGCATTTT; CDR3aa: CASSLGDSSNQPQHF
j_gene: TRBJ2-7; v_gene: TRBV5-6; abundance: -; d_gene: TRBD2; CDR3nt: TGTGCCAGCAGCAGAAGGACTAGACCCACCTACGAGCAGTACTTC; CDR3aa: CASSRRTRPTYEQYF
j_gene: TRBJ2-3; v_gene: TRBV5-5; abundance: -; d_gene: -; CDR3nt: TGTGCCAGCAGCTCCCTTAGGTACAGTGCCACAGATACGCAGTATTTT; CDR3aa: CASSSLRYSATDTQYF
j_gene: TRBJ1-2; v_gene: TRBV11-2; abundance: once; d_gene: TRBD1; CDR3nt: TGTGCCAGCAGCTTAGGTAGACAGGGGGGCTCCGACTATGGCTACACCTTC; CDR3aa: CASSLGRQGGSDYGYTF
j_gene: TRBJ1-2; v_gene: TRBV5-1; abundance: -; d_gene: -; CDR3nt: TGCGCCAGCAGCCCGACAGGCAGTGGCTACACCTTC; CDR3aa: CASSPTGSGYTF
j_gene: TRBJ1-2; v_gene: TRBV15; abundance: -; d_gene: -; CDR3nt: TGTGCCACCAGCGGAGAAGCATTCTATGGCTACACCTTC; CDR3aa: CATSGEAFYGYTF
j_gene: TRBJ2-7; v_gene: TRBV29-1; abundance: -; d_gene: -; CDR3nt: TGCAGCGTTGGGAAGGGGGTCCTCGGGGACGAGCAGTACTTC; CDR3aa: CSVGKGVLGDEQYF
j_gene: TRBJ1-2; v_gene: TRBV25-1; abundance: -; d_gene: -; CDR3nt: TGTGCCAGCAGTGAACAGGTTAACTATGGCTACACCTTC; CDR3aa: CASSEQVNYGYTF
j_gene: TRBJ2-1; v_gene: TRBV10-3; abundance: -; d_gene: TRBD1; CDR3nt: TGTGCCATCAAACCGCGGACAGGTACTAATGAGCAGTTCTTC; CDR3aa: CAIKPRTGTNEQFF
j_gene: TRBJ2-7; v_gene: TRBV5-1; abundance: -; d_gene: TRBD2; CDR3nt: TGCGCCAGCAGCTTGGGATCCGGGACTAGTCACCAGCAGTACTTC; CDR3aa: CASSLGSGTSHQQYF